The 27 T cell receptor beta chains in this list originate from one sample, sequenced in a study of T cell responses to AZD1222 COVID-19 vaccine. Only in-frame clones appear in the TCRdb table, and some are missing; sequencing was by immunoSEQ multiplex PCR. This table holds some 86,000 clones, around 73% found once. This sample comprised peripheral blood, obtained on day 0 of AZD1222 vaccination. The receptors shown here come from an adult in good health.

To note about this clone: The junction departs from the called germline gene at one end, perhaps through a read error. This chain uses TRBV7-2 with TRBJ2-7; 7 nucleotides match TRBD1. The CDR3 runs 13 residues. Germline V gene lookup returns CDR1 SGHTA and CDR2 FQGNSA. CDR3 in amino acids: CASSPGTERERYF. CDR3 sequence (DNA): TGTGCCAGCAGCCCCGGGACAGAGAGAGAGCGGTACTTC.

The V call is TRBV27, the J call TRBJ2-1; 11 nucleotides align to TRBD1. V lost 3 bases and J lost 7; bases outside the gene matches: 5. The CDR3 is made up of 15 amino acids. Germline CDR1 MNHEY, CDR2 SMNVEV (reference sequence). In DNA, the CDR3 is TGTGCCAGCAGTTTCGGACAGGGGGCCTGGAATGAGCAGTTCTTC. Its translation is CASSFGQGAWNEQFF.

The V and J genes are TRBV7-9 and TRBJ2-5; a possible D gene is TRBD1 (6 bases). The ends were cut back, 4 bases at V and 5 bases at J, with 14 bases in the middle. Germline V gene data show CDR1 as SEHNR and CDR2 as FQNEAQ (reference sequence). The CDR3 loop spans 14 amino acids. CDR3 sequence (DNA): TGTGCCAGCAGCTATCAGGGGTGGCAGGAGACCCAGTACTTC. This gives the protein CASSYQGWQETQYF.

The rearrangement links TRBV30 to TRBJ1-1, with D hard to call. This CDR3 has 13 amino acids. Germline CDR1 GTSNPN, CDR2 SVGIG (reference sequence). V shed 4 bases and J shed 2 bases, with 11 bases lying between them. The CDR3 sequence is CAWTLQPNTEAFF. CDR3 DNA: TGTGCCTGGACCCTCCAACCAAACACTGAAGCTTTCTTT. The whole variable domain, filled in from reference TRBV30 and TRBJ1-1, reads SQTIHQWPATLVQPVGSPLSLECTVEGTSNPNLYWYRQAAGRGLQLLFYSVGIGQISSEVPQNLSASRPQDRQFILSSKKLLLSDSGFYLCAWTLQPNTEAFFGQGTRLTVV.

This chain joins TRBV7-9 and TRBJ2-7; 8 positions agree with TRBD1. The CDR3 has 15 amino acids. Per germline, CDR1 SEHNR and CDR2 FQNEAQ (reference sequence). The J segment lost 6 bases and the V segment lost 5 bases, leaving 12 bases of the junction unmatched. CDR3 coding DNA: TGTGCCAGCAGCGCCCCCGGACAGGGATTAAGCGAGCAGTACTTC. This encodes CASSAPGQGLSEQYF.

The chain uses TRBV5-1 and TRBJ2-1, with TRBD2 matching 8 bases. The CDR3 consists of 15 residues. CDR1 is SGHRS and CDR2 is YFSETQ in the germline V gene. V was clipped by 6 bases and J by 8 bases; unmatched bases: 13. CDR3 protein: CASKALADFADEQFF. The CDR3 DNA reads TGCGCCAGCAAGGCACTAGCGGACTTCGCGGATGAGCAGTTCTTC.

The V call is TRBV30, the J call TRBJ2-1, with D maybe TRBD2 (6 bases). Trimming shortened V by 0 bases and J by 0 bases, and 9 bases separated the two germline ends. This CDR3 has 15 residues. The germline V gene encodes CDR1 GTSNPN and CDR2 SVGIG (reference sequence). This CDR3 is CAWSVRGSSYNEQFF. DNA for the CDR3: TGTGCCTGGAGTGTTCGGGGGAGCTCCTACAATGAGCAGTTCTTC.

The chain carries TRBV28 and TRBJ1-3; D is uncertain. Trimming shortened V by 5 bases and J by 4 bases, and 12 bases separated the two germline ends. The CDR3 runs 14 residues. The germline V gene has CDR1 MDHEN and CDR2 SYDVKM. CDR3 in amino acids: CASSPPPLGNTIYF. In DNA form, the CDR3 reads TGTGCCAGCAGTCCTCCCCCTCTAGGAAACACCATATATTTT.

CDR3 nucleotide sequence: TGTGCCTGGAGTGAAGGGGTCACTCAGCCCCAGCATTTT. Translated: CAWSEGVTQPQHF. The rearrangement links TRBV30 to TRBJ1-5, with a weak D call TRBD1 (5 bases). This CDR3 spans 13 amino acids. Germline CDR1 GTSNPN, CDR2 SVGIG (reference sequence). V was cut by 1 base and J by 6 bases, with 10 bases left in between. Using reference TRBV30 and TRBJ1-5 for the parts outside the CDR3, the full variable domain is SQTIHQWPATLVQPVGSPLSLECTVEGTSNPNLYWYRQAAGRGLQLLFYSVGIGQISSEVPQNLSASRPQDRQFILSSKKLLLSDSGFYLCAWSEGVTQPQHFGDGTRLSIL.

This chain links TRBV4-3 with TRBJ1-1, with D unresolved. The germline gives CDR1 LGHNA, CDR2 YSLEER. Deletions cut 1 base from V and 4 bases from J, with 7 bases between. This CDR3 region has 13 residues. For the CDR3, the DNA is TGCGCCAGCAGCCAAGTTTCTCGCACTGAAGCTTTCTTT. Translated, it gives CASSQVSRTEAFF.

The rearrangement joins TRBV14 to TRBJ2-1; tentative D call: TRBD2 (5 bases). The V gene's germline CDR1 is SGHDN and CDR2 FVKESK. CDR3 size: 15 residues. Trimming removed 0 bases at V and 3 bases at J, with 9 bases between. The CDR3 loop is CASSQEDRGYNEQFF. The CDR3 DNA is TGTGCCAGCAGCCAAGAAGATCGGGGCTACAATGAGCAGTTCTTC.

This clone has only one observation. The chain employs TRBV19 and TRBJ2-1; D might be TRBD1 (5 bases). Trimming took off 6 bases at V and 7 bases at J, with 16 bases between the two ends. Germline V gene lookup returns CDR1 LNHDA and CDR2 SQIVND (reference sequence). CDR3 size: 14 residues. CDR3 region: CASRAGSGTNEQFF. In DNA, the CDR3 is TGTGCCAGTAGAGCAGGGTCGGGTACAAATGAGCAGTTCTTC.

This clone turned up a few times. This chain links TRBV6-2 or TRBV6-3 with TRBJ1-3; no firm D call. With 4 bases removed from V and 0 bases from J, the gap between germline ends came to 13 bases. There are 16 residues in the CDR3. Germline CDR1 reads MNHEY; CDR2 reads SVGEGT. Here the CDR3 DNA reads TGTGCCAGCAGTTTTAGGCCTCCTGCCTCTGGAAACACCATATATTTT. It codes for CASSFRPPASGNTIYF.

The J gene is TRBJ2-5, the V gene TRBV19; weak D call: TRBD2 (6 bases). Germline CDR1 is LNHDA and CDR2 is SQIVND (reference sequence). The CDR3 runs to 12 residues. Trimming shortened V by 5 bases and J by 4 bases, and 8 bases separated the two germline ends. The CDR3 protein is CASSFGGETQYF. In DNA, the CDR3 is TGTGCCAGTAGTTTCGGGGGAGAGACCCAGTACTTC. Complete variable domain (other parts from reference TRBV19 and TRBJ2-5): DGGITQSPKYLFRKEGQNVTLSCEQNLNHDAMYWYRQDPGQGLRLIYYSQIVNDFQKGDIAEGYSVSREKKESFPLTVTSAQKNPTAFYLCASSFGGETQYFGPGTRLLVL.

The rearrangement links TRBV29-1 to TRBJ2-5; TRBD1 agrees at 7 bases. The CDR3 is 13 residues long. The V and J ends lost 5 bases and 5 bases, in that order; junction bases with no gene match: 8. CDR1 is SQVTM and CDR2 is ANQGSEA in the germline V gene. The CDR3 DNA reads TGCAGCGTTTCTACAGGGGCGGCGGAGACCCAGTACTTC. The encoded protein is CSVSTGAAETQYF. The variable domain in full, with the rest retrieved from reference TRBV29-1 and TRBJ2-5, is SAVISQKPSRDICQRGTSLTIQCQVDSQVTMMFWYRQQPGQSLTLIATANQGSEATYESGFVIDKFPISRPNLTFSTLTVSNMSPEDSSIYLCSVSTGAAETQYFGPGTRLLVL.

V is TRBV30 and J is TRBJ1-1; tentatively, D is TRBD1 (5 bases). The CDR3 runs to 15 residues. The ends were cut back, 0 bases at V and 4 bases at J, with 15 bases in the middle. In germline, CDR1 is GTSNPN, CDR2 SVGIG (reference sequence). Here the CDR3 reads CAWSVRGREVTEAFF. The CDR3 coding sequence is TGTGCCTGGAGTGTACGGGGCAGGGAGGTCACTGAAGCTTTCTTT.

CDR3 nucleotide sequence: TGTGCCAGCAGTCCCTCTAGGACTAGCGGGAGTCTCTCGAACACCGGGGAGCTGTTTTTT. Its translation is CASSPSRTSGSLSNTGELFF. The chain carries TRBV28 and TRBJ2-2, with TRBD2 matching over 13 bases. The CDR3 consists of 20 residues. Trimming removed 5 bases from V and 0 bases from J; junction bases left unmatched: 12. Germline assignment: CDR1 MDHEN and CDR2 SYDVKM.

The gene calls are TRBV6-6 and TRBJ2-3; TRBD2 is a possible D gene (6 bases). Germline CDR1 MNHNY, CDR2 SVGAGI (reference sequence). V gave up 6 bases and J gave up 4 bases, with 20 bases separating them. This CDR3 is 16 amino acids long. CDR3 bases: TGTGCCAGCAGCTCACCGGGACTTCAATTTCCAGATACGCAGTATTTT. Translated: CASSSPGLQFPDTQYF.

The chain joins TRBV4-1 to TRBJ2-1; 9 bases line up with TRBD2. This CDR3 is built from 16 residues. Per germline, CDR1 MGHRA and CDR2 YSYEKL. V trimming: 3 bases; J trimming: 3 bases; junction bases outside the gene matches: 6. The CDR3, as DNA: TGCGCCAGCAGCCAGACGACTAGCGGAAGCTACAATGAGCAGTTCTTC. Protein product: CASSQTTSGSYNEQFF.

The V call is TRBV27, the J call TRBJ2-7; 7 bases are a match to TRBD2. Per the germline V gene, CDR1 is MNHEY and CDR2 is SMNVEV (reference sequence). J was trimmed by 1 base and V by 2 bases; bases with no gene match: 5. CDR3 length: 15 residues. CDR3: CASSLGLESSYEQYF. CDR3 sequence (DNA): TGTGCCAGCAGTTTAGGACTAGAGTCATCCTACGAGCAGTACTTC.

The CDR3 reads CSVRQGTEKLFF. The DNA of the CDR3 is TGCAGCGTCCGACAGGGGACCGAAAAACTGTTTTTT. This chain joins TRBV29-1 and TRBJ1-4; 8 bases match TRBD1. From germline, CDR1 is SQVTM and CDR2 ANQGSEA. The CDR3 runs to 12 residues. J lost 8 bases, V lost 6 bases, and 5 bases had no gene match.

This clone was seen a handful of times. The rearrangement joins TRBV28 to TRBJ1-1; tentative D call: TRBD1 (5 bases). CDR1 is MDHEN and CDR2 is SYDVKM in the germline V gene. V lost 10 bases and J 1 base, leaving 10 bases between the germline ends. This CDR3 has 12 amino acids. The CDR3 loop reads CATSTGNTEAFF. For the CDR3, the DNA is TGTGCCACTTCTACAGGGAACACTGAAGCTTTCTTT.

The CDR3 reads CASSFVGSPLHF. The CDR3 region has the DNA TGTGCCAGCAGTTTCGTAGGTTCACCCCTCCACTTT. The V gene is TRBV28, the J gene TRBJ1-6; D gene ambiguous. V was cut by 3 bases and J by 9 bases, with 6 bases left in between. The germline V gene encodes CDR1 MDHEN and CDR2 SYDVKM. The CDR3 spans 12 residues. The variable domain in full, with the rest retrieved from reference TRBV28 and TRBJ1-6, is DVKVTQSSRYLVKRTGEKVFLECVQDMDHENMFWYRQDPGLGLRLIYFSYDVKMKEKGDIPEGYSVSREKKERFSLILESASTNQTSMYLCASSFVGSPLHFGNGTRLTVT.

The rearrangement links TRBV18 to TRBJ1-5; D might be TRBD1 (5 bases). Per germline, CDR1 KGHSH and CDR2 LQKENI. V shed 2 bases and J shed 2 bases, with 10 bases lying between them. The CDR3 length is 15 residues. Written as DNA, the CDR3 is TGTGCCAGCTCACCAGAGGGGCTGGGCAATCAGCCCCAGCATTTT. It codes for CASSPEGLGNQPQHF.

The V and J genes are TRBV5-1 and TRBJ2-1, with TRBD1 matching over 8 bases. CDR1 and CDR2 (germline): SGHRS, YFSETQ. This CDR3 region has 15 residues. After removal of 0 bases from V and 6 bases from J, the junction contained 5 bases not matched to a gene. CDR3 residues: CASSLGQGWANEQFF. For the CDR3, the DNA is TGCGCCAGCAGCTTGGGACAGGGGTGGGCCAATGAGCAGTTCTTC.

The chain employs TRBV25-1 and TRBJ2-2; no firm D call. The germline V and J ends were trimmed by 3 bases and 4 bases, with 12 bases remaining between them. The CDR3 runs to 15 residues. CDR1 and CDR2 (germline): MGHDK, SYGVNS. DNA for the CDR3: TGTGCCAGCAGTGACTTCGGTTCGCTCACCGGGGAGCTGTTTTTT. Residues: CASSDFGSLTGELFF.

The J gene is TRBJ1-5, the V gene TRBV5-5; possible D gene TRBD1, 6 bases. The ends were cut back, 0 bases at V and 4 bases at J, with 11 bases in the middle. CDR3 length equals 15 residues. CDR1 and CDR2 from the germline V gene are SGHKS and YYEKEE (reference sequence). This chain's CDR3 is CASSLVGQPNQPQHF. The CDR3 nucleotides read TGTGCCAGCAGCTTGGTTGGACAGCCAAATCAGCCCCAGCATTTT.